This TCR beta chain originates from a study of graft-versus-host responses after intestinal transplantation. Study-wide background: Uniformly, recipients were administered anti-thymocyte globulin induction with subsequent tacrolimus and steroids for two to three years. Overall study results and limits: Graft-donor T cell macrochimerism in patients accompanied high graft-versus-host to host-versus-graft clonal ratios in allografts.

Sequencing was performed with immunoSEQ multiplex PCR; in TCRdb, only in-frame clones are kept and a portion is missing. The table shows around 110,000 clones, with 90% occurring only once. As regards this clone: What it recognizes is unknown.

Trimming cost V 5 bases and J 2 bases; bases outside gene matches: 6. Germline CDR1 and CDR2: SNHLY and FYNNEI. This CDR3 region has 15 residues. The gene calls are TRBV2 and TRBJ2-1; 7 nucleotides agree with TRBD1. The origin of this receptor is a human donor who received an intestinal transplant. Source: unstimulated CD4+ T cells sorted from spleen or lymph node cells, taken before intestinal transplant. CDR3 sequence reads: CASSLTGAAYNEQFF. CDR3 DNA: TGTGCCAGCAGTCTTACAGGGGCGGCCTACAATGAGCAGTTCTTC. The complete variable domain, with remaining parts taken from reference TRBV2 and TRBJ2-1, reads EPEVTQTPSHQVTQMGQEVILRCVPISNHLYFYWYRQILGQKVEFLVSFYNNEISEKSEIFDDQFSVERPDGSNFTLKIRSTKLEDSAMYFCASSLTGAAYNEQFFGPGTRLTVL.